Listed below are T cell receptor beta chains from one sample, sequenced in a study of shared clonotypes between healthy human individuals. Sequencing used immunoSEQ multiplex PCR; TCRdb keeps in-frame clones, though not all of them. The sample gives over 1.5 million clones, 95% to 99% of which show up once; less than 0.55% is in the top ten. The sample comprised naive CD4+ T cells sorted from blood. Receptors originate from a man aged 25-45 years in good health. Both conserved end residues are part of each CDR3. A D gene is named only where the DNA matches it firmly. A row's size may be missing; if present it is once, few, many or a size class.

D	J	V	size	CDR3	DNA
NA	TRBJ2-7	TRBV28	NA	CASGRGYEQYF	TGTGCCAGCGGGAGAGGCTACGAGCAGTACTTC
NA	TRBJ1-2	TRBV19	NA	CASRRTERNYGYTF	TGTGCCAGTAGGCGGACAGAAAGAAACTATGGCTACACCTTC
NA	TRBJ2-7	TRBV5-1	few	CASRDSTYEQYF	TGCGCCAGCCGGGACTCTACCTACGAGCAGTACTTC
NA	TRBJ1-3	TRBV9	NA	CASSVSPGAISGNTIYF	TGTGCCAGCAGCGTATCGCCCGGGGCAATCTCTGGAAACACCATATATTTT
TRBD2	TRBJ2-1	TRBV7-9	NA	CASSGRTSGGYNEQFF	TGTGCCAGCAGCGGAAGGACTAGCGGCGGCTACAATGAGCAGTTCTTC
NA	TRBJ2-1	TRBV29-1	NA	CSVATGNEQFF	TGCAGCGTTGCAACAGGGAATGAGCAGTTCTTC
NA	TRBJ2-2	TRBV29-1	once	CSVEDRTRSNGELFF	TGCAGCGTTGAAGATAGGACACGGTCAAACGGGGAGCTGTTTTTT
NA	TRBJ2-5	TRBV28	NA	CASSFSTRETQYF	TGTGCCAGCAGTTTTTCGACGCGGGAGACCCAGTACTTC
NA	TRBJ1-2	TRBV29-1	NA	CSVAMGQGGYTF	TGCAGCGTTGCTATGGGCCAGGGAGGCTACACCTTC
NA	TRBJ2-7	TRBV6-6	NA	CASSYDKNYEQYF	TGTGCCAGCAGTTACGACAAAAACTACGAGCAGTACTTC
NA	TRBJ2-3	TRBV29-1	NA	CSVAPGGDTQYF	TGCAGCGTCGCTCCAGGTGGAGATACGCAGTATTTT
TRBD1	TRBJ2-2	TRBV11-2	NA	CASSTIRDRVNTGELFF	TGTGCCAGCAGCACCATCCGGGACAGGGTGAACACCGGGGAGCTGTTTTTT
NA	TRBJ1-1	TRBV7-8	NA	CASSLVRGPTEAFF	TGTGCCAGCAGCTTAGTTCGGGGTCCCACTGAAGCTTTCTTT
NA	TRBJ2-7	TRBV10-2	NA	CASSLDWYEQYF	TGCGCCAGCAGCCTAGACTGGTACGAGCAGTACTTC
NA	TRBJ2-1	TRBV20-1	NA	CSAPDYDEQFF	TGCAGTGCTCCTGACTACGATGAGCAGTTCTTC
NA	TRBJ1-4	TRBV29-1	NA	CSVQTDLNEKLFF	TGCAGCGTTCAAACAGACCTTAATGAAAAACTGTTTTTT
NA	TRBJ2-7	TRBV5-1	once	CASSLLLWSGTYEQYF	TGCGCCAGCAGCTTGCTTTTGTGGTCCGGAACCTACGAGCAGTACTTC
NA	TRBJ1-2	TRBV28	NA	CASRGRLYGYTF	TGTGCCAGCAGGGGGAGGTTGTATGGCTACACCTTC
TRBD1	TRBJ2-7	TRBV28	NA	CASSYPGQGIKSSYEQYF	TGTGCCAGCAGTTACCCGGGACAGGGGATTAAGTCTTCTTACGAGCAGTACTTC
NA	TRBJ2-1	TRBV7-6	NA	CASSFSTTKRGDNEQFF	TGTGCCAGCAGTTTTTCGACCACAAAACGCGGGGACAATGAGCAGTTCTTC
NA	TRBJ2-3	TRBV14	NA	CASSQATEFTQYF	TGTGCCAGCAGCCAAGCAACGGAGTTCACGCAGTATTTT
NA	TRBJ1-1	TRBV18	NA	CASSPERNMNTEAFF	TGTGCCAGCTCACCAGAGAGGAACATGAACACTGAAGCTTTCTTT
NA	TRBJ1-1	TRBV18	NA	CASSELGNTEAFF	TGTGCCAGCTCAGAGTTAGGCAACACTGAAGCTTTCTTT
NA	TRBJ1-2	TRBV5-1	NA	CASSLALGQYGYTF	TGCGCCAGCAGCTTGGCCCTTGGACAGTATGGCTACACCTTC
NA	TRBJ2-1	TRBV11-2	NA	CASSLELHDGQFF	TGTGCCAGCAGCTTAGAATTGCATGATGGGCAGTTCTTC
NA	TRBJ1-4	TRBV5-7	NA	CASSLDGGKKLFF	TGTGCCAGCAGCTTGGACGGGGGTAAAAAACTGTTTTTT
TRBD1	TRBJ2-4	TRBV9	NA	CASSLGQGQAKNIQYF	TGTGCCAGCAGCTTGGGACAGGGGCAGGCCAAAAACATTCAGTACTTC
NA	TRBJ1-1	TRBV10-3	NA	CATDTGTLREAFF	TGTGCCACAGATACCGGGACCCTCCGGGAAGCTTTCTTT